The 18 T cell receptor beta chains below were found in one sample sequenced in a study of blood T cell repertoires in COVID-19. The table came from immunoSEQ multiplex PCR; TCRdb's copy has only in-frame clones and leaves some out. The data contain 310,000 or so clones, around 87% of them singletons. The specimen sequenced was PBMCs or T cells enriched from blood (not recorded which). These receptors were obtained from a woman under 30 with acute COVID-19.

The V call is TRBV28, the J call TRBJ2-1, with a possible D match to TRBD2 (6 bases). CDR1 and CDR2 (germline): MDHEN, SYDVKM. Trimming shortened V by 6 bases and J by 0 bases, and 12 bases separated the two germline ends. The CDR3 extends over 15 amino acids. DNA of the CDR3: TGTGCCAGCAGGGGCGGGGTAGGCTCCTACAATGAGCAGTTCTTC. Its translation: CASRGGVGSYNEQFF.

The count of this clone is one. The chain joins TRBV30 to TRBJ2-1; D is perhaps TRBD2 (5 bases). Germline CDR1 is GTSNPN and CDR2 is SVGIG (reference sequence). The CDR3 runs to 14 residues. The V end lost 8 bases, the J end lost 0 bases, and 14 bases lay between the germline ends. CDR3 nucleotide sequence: TGTGCCAGCCATAGCGAGAGCTCCTACAATGAGCAGTTCTTC. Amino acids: CASHSESSYNEQFF.

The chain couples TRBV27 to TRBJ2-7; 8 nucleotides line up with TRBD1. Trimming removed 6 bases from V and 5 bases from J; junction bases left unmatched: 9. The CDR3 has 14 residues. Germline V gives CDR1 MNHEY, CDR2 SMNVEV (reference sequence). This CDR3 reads CASSSWTGLDEQYF. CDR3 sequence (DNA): TGTGCCAGCAGCTCGTGGACAGGGCTCGACGAGCAGTACTTC.

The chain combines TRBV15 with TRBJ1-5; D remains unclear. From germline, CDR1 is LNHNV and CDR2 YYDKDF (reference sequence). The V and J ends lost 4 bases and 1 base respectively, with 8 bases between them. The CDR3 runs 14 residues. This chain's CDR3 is CATSKPLSNQPQHF. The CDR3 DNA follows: TGTGCCACCAGCAAGCCCTTAAGCAATCAGCCCCAGCATTTT.

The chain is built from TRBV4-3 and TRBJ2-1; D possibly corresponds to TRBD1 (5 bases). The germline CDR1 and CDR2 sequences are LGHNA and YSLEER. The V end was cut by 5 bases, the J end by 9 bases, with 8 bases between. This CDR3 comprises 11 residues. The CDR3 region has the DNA TGCGCCAGCAGCAAGGGGATTGAGCAGTTCTTC. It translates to CASSKGIEQFF.

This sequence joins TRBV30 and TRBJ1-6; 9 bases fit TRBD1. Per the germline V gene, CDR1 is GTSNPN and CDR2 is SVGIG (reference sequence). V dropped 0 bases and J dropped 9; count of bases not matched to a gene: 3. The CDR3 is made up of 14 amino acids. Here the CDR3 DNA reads TGTGCCTGGAGTGTACAGGGGGCGATTTCACCCCTCCACTTT. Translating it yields CAWSVQGAISPLHF.

The CDR3 DNA follows: TGTGCCAGCAACCGTGGGGCGGCTGTCGGCGAGCAGTACTTC. This codes for CASNRGAAVGEQYF. The genes are TRBV6-5 and TRBJ2-7; maybe TRBD1 (5 bases). The CDR3 runs to 14 residues. Germline CDR1 MNHEY, CDR2 SVGAGI. V lost 7 bases, J lost 6 bases, and 19 bases lay in between.

For the CDR3, the DNA is TGTGCCAGTACTGATCGGGGAGCCTTCACAGATACGCAGTATTTT. Translated, it gives CASTDRGAFTDTQYF. The rearrangement uses TRBV19 and TRBJ2-3, with D perhaps TRBD2 (5 bases). The CDR3 has 15 residues. CDR1 and CDR2 (germline): LNHDA, SQIVND (reference sequence). V was trimmed by 7 bases and J by 2 bases, leaving 16 bases between them.

The chain's CDR3 is CASSPASRGYEQYF. CDR3 bases: TGTGCCAGCTCACCAGCATCCAGGGGGTACGAGCAGTACTTC. The chain uses TRBV18 and TRBJ2-7; 7 positions match TRBD1. The CDR3 has 14 amino acids. Germline V gene data show CDR1 as KGHSH and CDR2 as LQKENI. Unmatched junction bases numbered 5, after V lost 2 bases and J lost 4 bases.

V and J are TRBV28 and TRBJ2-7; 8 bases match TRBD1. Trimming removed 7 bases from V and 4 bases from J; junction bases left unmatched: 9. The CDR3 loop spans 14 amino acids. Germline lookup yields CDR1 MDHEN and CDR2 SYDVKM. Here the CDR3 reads CASMRWTGTYEQYF. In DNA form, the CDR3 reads TGTGCCAGCATGCGATGGACAGGGACTTACGAGCAGTACTTC.

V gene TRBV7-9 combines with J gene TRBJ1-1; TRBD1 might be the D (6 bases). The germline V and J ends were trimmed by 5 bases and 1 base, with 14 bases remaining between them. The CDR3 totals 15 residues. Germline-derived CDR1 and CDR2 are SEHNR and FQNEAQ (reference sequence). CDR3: CASSPRQDANTEAFF. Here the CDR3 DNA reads TGTGCCAGCAGCCCCAGACAGGATGCGAACACTGAAGCTTTCTTT.

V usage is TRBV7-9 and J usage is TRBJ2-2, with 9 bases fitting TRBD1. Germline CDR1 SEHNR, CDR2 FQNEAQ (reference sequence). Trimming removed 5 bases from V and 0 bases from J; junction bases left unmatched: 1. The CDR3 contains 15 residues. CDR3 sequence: CASSGTGTNTGELFF. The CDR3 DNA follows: TGTGCCAGCAGCGGGACAGGGACGAACACCGGGGAGCTGTTTTTT.

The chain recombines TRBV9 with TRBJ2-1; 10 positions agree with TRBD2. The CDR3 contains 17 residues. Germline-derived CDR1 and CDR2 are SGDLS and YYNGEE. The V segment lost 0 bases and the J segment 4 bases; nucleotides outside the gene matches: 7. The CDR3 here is CASSVVIGTSEYNEQFF. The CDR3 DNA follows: TGTGCCAGCAGCGTAGTAATCGGGACTAGCGAGTACAATGAGCAGTTCTTC.

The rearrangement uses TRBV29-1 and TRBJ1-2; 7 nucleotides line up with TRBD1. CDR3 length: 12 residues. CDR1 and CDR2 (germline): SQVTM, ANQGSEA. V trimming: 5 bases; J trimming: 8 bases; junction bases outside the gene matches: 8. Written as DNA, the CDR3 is TGCAGCGTTAACCAGGGGGATTGGGGCTACACCTTC. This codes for CSVNQGDWGYTF.

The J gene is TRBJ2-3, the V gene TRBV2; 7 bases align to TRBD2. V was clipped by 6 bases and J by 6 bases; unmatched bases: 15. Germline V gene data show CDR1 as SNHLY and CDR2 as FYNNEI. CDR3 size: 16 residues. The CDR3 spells CASSNLSGFKWDTQYF. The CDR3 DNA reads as TGTGCCAGCAGCAACCTTAGCGGGTTCAAGTGGGATACGCAGTATTTT.

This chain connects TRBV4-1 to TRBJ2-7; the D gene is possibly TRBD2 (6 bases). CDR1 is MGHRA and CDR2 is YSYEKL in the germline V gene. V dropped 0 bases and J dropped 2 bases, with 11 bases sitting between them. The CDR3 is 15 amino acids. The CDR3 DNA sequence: TGCGCCAGCAGCCAAGAGAGCGGGTTAACCTACGAGCAGTACTTC. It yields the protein CASSQESGLTYEQYF.

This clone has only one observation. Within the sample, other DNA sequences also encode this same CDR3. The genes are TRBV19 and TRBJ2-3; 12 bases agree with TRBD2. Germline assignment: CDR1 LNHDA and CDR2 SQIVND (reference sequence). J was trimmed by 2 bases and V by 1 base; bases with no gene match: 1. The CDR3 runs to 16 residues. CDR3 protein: CASSIGLAGVTDTQYF. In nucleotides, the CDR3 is TGTGCCAGTAGTATAGGACTAGCGGGAGTCACAGATACGCAGTATTTT.

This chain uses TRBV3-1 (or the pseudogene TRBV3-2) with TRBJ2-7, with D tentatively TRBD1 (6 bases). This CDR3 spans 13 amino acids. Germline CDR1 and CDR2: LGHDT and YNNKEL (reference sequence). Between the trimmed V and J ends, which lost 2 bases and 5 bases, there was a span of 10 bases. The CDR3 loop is CASSQRTGNEQYF. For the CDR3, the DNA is TGTGCCAGCAGCCAAAGAACAGGGAACGAGCAGTACTTC.